The 18 T cell receptor beta chains given below trace back to one sample, sequenced in a study of blood T cell repertoires in COVID-19. Repertoires were generated with immunoSEQ multiplex PCR, while TCRdb's copy carries only in-frame clones and drops some. The sample consists of fewer than 250,000 clones, approximately 84% of them appearing once. Input material: peripheral blood. The origin of the receptors is a woman in her seventies with active or convalescent COVID-19.

This clone was seen a single time. This sequence joins TRBV5-1 and TRBJ2-2; D perhaps matches TRBD1 (5 bases). V dropped 4 bases and J dropped 2 bases, with 9 bases sitting between them. The CDR3 has 14 residues. Germline CDR1 is SGHRS and CDR2 is YFSETQ. The DNA of the CDR3 is TGCGCCAGCAGCCCGACAGAAAACACCGGGGAGCTGTTTTTT. Translating gives CASSPTENTGELFF.

This clone was recorded once. The J gene is TRBJ2-7, the V gene TRBV19; 7 nucleotides align to TRBD1. Per germline, CDR1 LNHDA and CDR2 SQIVND (reference sequence). This CDR3 is built from 15 residues. Losses at the gene ends were 3 bases for V and 7 bases for J; bases not matched to a gene: 12. The CDR3 sequence: CASSMGQSPFQEQYF. The DNA for the CDR3 is TGTGCCAGTAGTATGGGACAGTCCCCCTTTCAGGAGCAGTACTTC.

The chain has TRBV24-1 and TRBJ1-1, with 9 bases that match TRBD1. CDR3 length equals 14 residues. Germline values: CDR1 KGHDR, CDR2 SFDVKD. The V and J ends lost 10 bases and 1 base, in that order; junction bases with no gene match: 6. CDR3 DNA sequence: TGTGCCACGCGACAGGGGGGGAAGAACACTGAAGCTTTCTTT. It is translated as CATRQGGKNTEAFF.

The gene calls are TRBV3-1 (or the pseudogene TRBV3-2) and TRBJ2-6, with D perhaps TRBD2 (5 bases). CDR1 and CDR2 from the germline V gene are LGHDT and YNNKEL (reference sequence). With 2 bases removed from V and 4 bases from J, the gap between germline ends came to 12 bases. The CDR3 totals 16 residues. CDR3 in DNA: TGTGCCAGCAGCCAAAGGGCGGGTGCGGGGGCCAACGTCCTGACTTTC. Its translation: CASSQRAGAGANVLTF.

J is TRBJ2-2 and V is TRBV15, with 12 bases matching TRBD1. Looked up from germline, CDR1 is LNHNV and CDR2 is YYDKDF (reference sequence). V gave up 3 bases and J gave up 9 bases; unmatched junction bases: 14. The CDR3 totals 18 residues. The CDR3 DNA reads TGTGCCACCAGCAGGCTGGGACAGGGGGCCTTGATGGGTCGGGAGCTGTTTTTT. It codes for CATSRLGQGALMGRELFF.

This clone was found a few times. The chain couples TRBV25-1 to TRBJ1-1; 9 positions agree with TRBD1. Germline V gives CDR1 MGHDK, CDR2 SYGVNS. This CDR3 has 17 amino acids. V trimming: 6 bases; J trimming: 0 bases; junction bases outside the gene matches: 11. CDR3 residues: CASRGYGTGKMNTEAFF. Here the CDR3 DNA reads TGTGCCAGCAGGGGGTATGGGACAGGGAAAATGAACACTGAAGCTTTCTTT.

The V and J genes are TRBV6-6 and TRBJ2-5; the match to TRBD2 covers 7 bases. The CDR3 contains 16 residues. Trimming at V came to 4 bases and at J to 5 bases, leaving 13 bases not matched to a gene. CDR1 is MNHNY, CDR2 SVGAGI, per germline (reference sequence). The CDR3 region has the DNA TGTGCCAGCAGTTTCTTCATCGACGGGAGGAGGGAGACCCAGTACTTC. Translating it yields CASSFFIDGRRETQYF.

This chain uses TRBV27 with TRBJ2-1, with 10 positions matching TRBD2. J was trimmed by 5 bases and V by 3 bases; bases with no gene match: 7. CDR1 is MNHEY, CDR2 SMNVEV, per germline (reference sequence). This CDR3 contains 16 residues. CDR3 amino acids: CASSFNSGRTNNEQFF. The CDR3 DNA reads as TGTGCCAGCAGTTTTAATAGCGGGAGGACTAACAATGAGCAGTTCTTC.

This clone counts as medium-sized. The chain has TRBV20-1 and TRBJ2-7; 12 nucleotides align to TRBD2. V trimming: 3 bases; J trimming: 4 bases; junction bases outside the gene matches: 10. The germline gives CDR1 DFQATT, CDR2 SNEGSKA (reference sequence). The CDR3 is 16 residues long. CDR3 DNA sequence: TGCAGTGCTAGTTACTCTAGCGGGAGGGCTACATACGAGCAGTACTTC. Its protein product is CSASYSSGRATYEQYF.

The V call is TRBV24-1, the J call TRBJ2-1; D unclear. The CDR3 has 13 residues. The V and J ends lost 5 bases and 8 bases respectively, with 12 bases between them. CDR1 is KGHDR and CDR2 is SFDVKD in the germline V gene. The DNA of the CDR3 is TGTGCCACCAGTGCGGCTAGTTTCGATGAGCAGTTCTTC. This sequence encodes CATSAASFDEQFF.

The chain couples TRBV30 to TRBJ1-2; TRBD1 is a possible D gene (6 bases). The V and J ends lost 3 bases and 13 bases respectively, with 15 bases between them. Germline assignment: CDR1 GTSNPN and CDR2 SVGIG (reference sequence). This CDR3 has 11 residues. The CDR3 loop is CAWRGRTDPTF. The CDR3 nucleotides are TGTGCCTGGAGGGGTCGGACAGATCCCACCTTC.

CDR3 bases: TGCGCCAGCAGCCAAGTGGGGTCCGGGACACCCCAAGAGACCCAGTACTTC. Translated: CASSQVGSGTPQETQYF. The V and J genes are TRBV4-1 and TRBJ2-5; the D gene is possibly TRBD1 (6 bases). CDR3 length: 17 residues. CDR1 MGHRA and CDR2 YSYEKL come from the germline V gene. The V end was cut by 1 base, the J end by 1 base, with 16 bases between.

The V and J genes are TRBV24-1 and TRBJ2-5, with TRBD2 as a possible D gene (6 bases). Trimming removed 0 bases from V and 1 base from J, with 14 bases in between. The CDR3 has 17 amino acids. In germline, CDR1 is KGHDR, CDR2 SFDVKD. CDR3 sequence (DNA): TGTGCCACCAGTGATTTGGCGGAGGGCAACCTCCAAGAGACCCAGTACTTC. It translates to CATSDLAEGNLQETQYF.

The V gene is TRBV6-6, the J gene TRBJ2-5, with D possibly being TRBD2 (5 bases). CDR1 is MNHNY and CDR2 is SVGAGI in the germline V gene (reference sequence). CDR3 size: 14 residues. The V end was cut by 2 bases, the J end by 2 bases, with 9 bases between. CDR3 coding DNA: TGTGCCAGCAGTTACCGGACTTTACAAGAGACCCAGTACTTC. It translates to CASSYRTLQETQYF.

The V gene is TRBV21-1, the J gene TRBJ2-7; TRBD2, the table's D call, lacks a check against the DNA. TRBV21-1 is a documented pseudogene. CDR3 length: 15 residues. The CDR3 loop is CASSNEGLAGVEQYF. DNA for the CDR3: TGTGCCAGCAGCAACGAGGGGCTAGCGGGAGTCGAGCAGTACTTC.

This clone is a singleton in its sample. The V call is TRBV24-1, the J call TRBJ2-2; D perhaps matches TRBD1 (6 bases). V was cut by 4 bases and J by 6 bases, with 11 bases left in between. Germline-derived CDR1 and CDR2 are KGHDR and SFDVKD. The CDR3 length is 14 residues. The CDR3 protein is CATSEGGFAGELFF. CDR3 DNA sequence: TGTGCCACCAGTGAAGGGGGTTTCGCCGGGGAGCTGTTTTTT.

This clone turned up a few times. The genes are TRBV4-1 and TRBJ2-1, with TRBD2 identical over 8 bases. The V and J ends lost 1 base and 5 bases, in that order; junction bases with no gene match: 7. There are 16 residues in the CDR3. Looked up from germline, CDR1 is MGHRA and CDR2 is YSYEKL. Here the CDR3 reads CASSQGSGVPHNEQFF. The CDR3 DNA follows: TGCGCCAGCAGCCAAGGTAGCGGGGTACCGCACAATGAGCAGTTCTTC.

This clone appeared once. J is TRBJ1-2 and V is TRBV19; 9 positions match TRBD1. This CDR3 region has 16 residues. Germline lookup yields CDR1 LNHDA and CDR2 SQIVND (reference sequence). Unmatched junction bases numbered 11, after V lost 6 bases and J lost 3 bases. In DNA form, the CDR3 reads TGTGCCAGTAGAACAGGGGGCGACCCCAGGCACTATGGCTACACCTTC. The encoded protein is CASRTGGDPRHYGYTF.